This TCR beta chain appears in the sequencing data of a study of neurological immune-mediated disorders. Study observations and caveats: Multiple sclerosis patients had less TCR clonal expansion than even healthy controls, unlike HTLV-1-associated myelopathy.

The cDNA came from 5'RACE, which used 10-nucleotide random UMIs. A single record per CDR3 protein comes from TCRdb applying MiXCR to the 5' RACE reads. The data contain more than 70,000 distinct CDR3 sequences, under 20% of them seen just once; the ten biggest clones take up approximately 15%. This clonotype has a count of ten or more. No antigen is known for it. Unsorted libraries used 2 million PBMCs kept at -80 degrees C. Germline V CDR1 and CDR2: SGHVS, FQNEAQ. The CDR3 totals 16 residues. The V and J ends lost 2 bases and 4 bases, in that order; junction bases with no gene match: 9. V gene TRBV7-8 combines with J gene TRBJ2-5; TRBD2 aligns across 8 bases. Sequenced sample: PBMCs. This receptor was obtained from a woman aged 35 to 49 in good health. DNA for the CDR3: TGTGCCAGCAGCTTAAGCGGCGGGGGGAGAGGAGAGACCCAGTACTTC. Protein sequence: CASSLSGGGRGETQYF.